One and the same sample provided the 17 T cell receptor beta chains below, sequenced in a study of T cell clonotyping in hematopoietic cell transplantation. Only in-frame clones appear in the TCRdb table, and some are missing; sequencing was by immunoSEQ multiplex PCR. Of over 8,500 clones listed, approximately 49% are singletons. Sequenced material: PBMCs, taken 30 days after allogeneic stem cell transplant. These receptors were taken from a male patient in his fifties who had an allogeneic stem cell transplant from an unrelated donor, so the T cells may come from the graft donor. Some clones in this sample may be carry-over from other donors' samples.

The chain links TRBV30 to TRBJ2-7, with D maybe TRBD2 (6 bases). The V gene lost 4 bases and the J gene lost 4 bases, with 20 bases spanning the gap. This CDR3 has 15 amino acids. Germline CDR1 is GTSNPN and CDR2 is SVGIG (reference sequence). The chain's CDR3 is CAWTPVGRAGYEQYF. CDR3 DNA: TGTGCCTGGACCCCGGTAGGTAGGGCGGGGTACGAGCAGTACTTC.

The gene calls are TRBV5-8 and TRBJ1-2; 7 bases align to TRBD1. Looked up from germline, CDR1 is SGHTS and CDR2 is YDEGEE. V lost 3 bases to trimming and J lost 8 bases; unmatched junction nucleotides: 4. The CDR3 is 12 amino acids. The CDR3 DNA reads TGTGCCAGCAGCTACAGGGGTTACGGCTACACCTTC. This translates into CASSYRGYGYTF.

V gene TRBV5-1 combines with J gene TRBJ2-5; the D gene is possibly TRBD2 (6 bases). CDR1 and CDR2 (germline): SGHRS, YFSETQ. V dropped 4 bases and J dropped 2 bases, with 15 bases sitting between them. The CDR3 contains 15 residues. Written as DNA, the CDR3 is TGCGCCAGCAGCGAAAGGGGTAGCGGACAAGAGACCCAGTACTTC. Protein sequence: CASSERGSGQETQYF.

The V gene is TRBV5-5, the J gene TRBJ2-3, with D unresolved. The V and J ends lost 1 base and 2 bases respectively, with 5 bases between them. Germline V gene data show CDR1 as SGHKS and CDR2 as YYEKEE (reference sequence). The CDR3 sequence is 13 residues long. The CDR3 protein is CASSLMPTDTQYF. The CDR3 DNA sequence: TGTGCCAGCAGCTTGATGCCCACAGATACGCAGTATTTT.

This chain connects TRBV6-7 to TRBJ1-1; D remains ambiguous. TRBV6-7 is recorded as an ORF, its role being uncertain. V lost 0 bases and J 0 bases, leaving 20 bases between the germline ends. CDR3 length: 19 residues. CDR3 bases: TGTGCCAGCAGTTACTCGGGCACCCTCTTAGCGGCTTTGAACACTGAAGCTTTCTTT. Its translation: CASSYSGTLLAALNTEAFF.

The chain recombines TRBV5-4 with TRBJ1-1, with D perhaps matching TRBD1 (6 bases). Per the germline V gene, CDR1 is SGHNT and CDR2 is YYREEE (reference sequence). This CDR3 contains 13 residues. Trimming took off 4 bases at V and 1 base at J, with 8 bases between the two ends. CDR3 in DNA: TGTGCCAGCAGCAACAGGGAGAACACTGAAGCTTTCTTT. Its protein is CASSNRENTEAFF.

The chain uses TRBV5-5 and TRBJ1-1; D remains unclear. This CDR3 spans 14 amino acids. CDR1 and CDR2 from the germline V gene are SGHKS and YYEKEE (reference sequence). Trimming took off 2 bases at V and 3 bases at J, with 11 bases between the two ends. The CDR3 DNA reads TGTGCCAGCAGCTTCCTGCCTAGAGACACTGAAGCTTTCTTT. Its protein is CASSFLPRDTEAFF.

This clone came up once. The chain combines TRBV19 with TRBJ1-5; D remains ambiguous. CDR3 length: 12 residues. Germline CDR1 is LNHDA and CDR2 is SQIVND (reference sequence). Trimming removed 6 bases at V and 3 bases at J, with 6 bases between. The CDR3: CASSTYNQPQHF. The CDR3 DNA reads TGTGCCAGTAGCACGTACAATCAGCCCCAGCATTTT.

The chain recombines TRBV2 with TRBJ2-2; D may match TRBD1 or TRBD2 (5 bases each). The length of the CDR3 is 15 residues. Germline V lookup: CDR1 SNHLY, CDR2 FYNNEI. V was cut by 5 bases and J by 4 bases, with 14 bases left in between. CDR3 in DNA: TGTGCCAGCAGTCCTGACGGGGCGGTCACCGGGGAGCTGTTTTTT. It specifies CASSPDGAVTGELFF. Full variable domain (missing parts from reference TRBV2 and TRBJ2-2): EPEVTQTPSHQVTQMGQEVILRCVPISNHLYFYWYRQILGQKVEFLVSFYNNEISEKSEIFDDQFSVERPDGSNFTLKIRSTKLEDSAMYFCASSPDGAVTGELFFGEGSRLTVL.

V gene TRBV4-2 combines with J gene TRBJ2-2; 9 nucleotides align to TRBD2. Germline CDR1 and CDR2: LGHNA and YNFKEQ. The CDR3 totals 16 residues. The V segment lost 3 bases and the J segment 0 bases; nucleotides outside the gene matches: 2. Here the CDR3 DNA reads TGTGCCAGCAGCCAGGTAGCGGGAGCGAACACCGGGGAGCTGTTTTTT. Protein: CASSQVAGANTGELFF.

As DNA, the CDR3 is TGTGCCAGCAGCTTAGCTCGGGCTAGCGGGCTAGGCAAAGGTTCTCGATACGAGCAGTACTTC. Its translation is CASSLARASGLGKGSRYEQYF. The chain has TRBV7-8 and TRBJ2-7, with 8 bases fitting TRBD2. The CDR3 covers 21 residues. Looked up from germline, CDR1 is SGHVS and CDR2 is FQNEAQ. V lost 0 bases and J lost 4; bases outside the gene matches: 23. Variable domain in full (rest from reference TRBV7-8 and TRBJ2-7): GAGVSQSPRYKVAKRGQDVALRCDPISGHVSLFWYQQALGQGPEFLTYFQNEAQLDKSGLPSDRFFAERPEGSVSTLKIQRTQQEDSAVYLCASSLARASGLGKGSRYEQYFGPGTRLTVT.

This chain joins TRBV19 and TRBJ1-1, with D possibly being TRBD1 (5 bases). CDR1 is LNHDA and CDR2 is SQIVND in the germline V gene (reference sequence). Trimming took 6 bases from V and 0 from J, leaving 11 bases between them. The CDR3 totals 14 residues. The CDR3 reads CASSPGRLNTEAFF. The CDR3 DNA sequence: TGTGCCAGTAGCCCGGGACGGCTGAACACTGAAGCTTTCTTT.

This clone was counted between two and nine times. J is TRBJ2-3 and V is TRBV7-8; perhaps TRBD1 as D (6 bases). Germline lookup yields CDR1 SGHVS and CDR2 FQNEAQ. The CDR3 runs 15 residues. The ends were cut back, 8 bases at V and 2 bases at J, with 17 bases in the middle. The DNA for the CDR3 is TGTGCCAGCCGCAAACAGGGAACTTCCACAGATACGCAGTATTTT. Its translation: CASRKQGTSTDTQYF.

The genes are TRBV30 and TRBJ2-3; 10 nucleotides agree with TRBD2. Germline loops: CDR1 GTSNPN, CDR2 SVGIG (reference sequence). The CDR3 runs 14 residues. J was trimmed by 1 base and V by 5 bases; bases with no gene match: 3. CDR3 region: CAWLAGEGTDTQYF. The CDR3 DNA is TGTGCCTGGCTAGCGGGAGAGGGCACAGATACGCAGTATTTT.

V and J are TRBV7-2 and TRBJ2-7, with TRBD1 matching over 8 bases. The junction had 8 bases not matched to a gene; V was cut back by 3 bases and J by 4 bases. This CDR3 has 15 residues. In germline, CDR1 is SGHTA, CDR2 FQGNSA. CDR3: CASSLDRVEVYEQYF. The CDR3 coding sequence is TGTGCCAGCAGCTTGGACAGGGTTGAGGTGTACGAGCAGTACTTC.

This clone appeared a few times. The V call is TRBV6-5, the J call TRBJ1-5, with 8 bases matching TRBD1. The V and J ends lost 6 bases and 7 bases, in that order; junction bases with no gene match: 5. This CDR3 is 13 amino acids long. In germline, CDR1 is MNHEY, CDR2 SVGAGI. The CDR3 DNA reads TGTGCCAGCAGCCGAGACAGGGGCCAGCCCCAGCATTTT. Protein sequence: CASSRDRGQPQHF.

This clone appeared a few times. The gene calls are TRBV6-1 and TRBJ1-1; D is unresolved. The CDR3 consists of 14 residues. The germline gives CDR1 MNHNS, CDR2 SASEGT. Deletions cut 6 bases from V and 0 bases from J, with 11 bases between. CDR3 protein: CASSRELMNTEAFF. In DNA, the CDR3 is TGTGCCAGCAGCCGTGAGTTAATGAACACTGAAGCTTTCTTT.